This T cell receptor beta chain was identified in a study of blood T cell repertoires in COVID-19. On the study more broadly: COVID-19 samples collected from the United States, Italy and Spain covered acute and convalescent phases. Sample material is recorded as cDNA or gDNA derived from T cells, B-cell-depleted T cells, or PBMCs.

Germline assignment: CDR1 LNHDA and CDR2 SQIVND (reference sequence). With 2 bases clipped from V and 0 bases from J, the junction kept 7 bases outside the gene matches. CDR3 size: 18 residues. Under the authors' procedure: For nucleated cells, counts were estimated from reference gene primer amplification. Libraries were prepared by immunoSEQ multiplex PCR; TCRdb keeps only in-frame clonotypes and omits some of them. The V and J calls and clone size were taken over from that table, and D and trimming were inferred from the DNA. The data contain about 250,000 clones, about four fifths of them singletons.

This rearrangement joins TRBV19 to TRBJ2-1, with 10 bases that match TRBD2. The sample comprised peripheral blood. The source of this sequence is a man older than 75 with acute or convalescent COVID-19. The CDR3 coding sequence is TGTGCCAGTAGTATAAGAGCGGGAGGGGAGAGCTCCTACAATGAGCAGTTCTTC. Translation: CASSIRAGGESSYNEQFF. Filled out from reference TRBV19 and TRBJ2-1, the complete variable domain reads DGGITQSPKYLFRKEGQNVTLSCEQNLNHDAMYWYRQDPGQGLRLIYYSQIVNDFQKGDIAEGYSVSREKKESFPLTVTSAQKNPTAFYLCASSIRAGGESSYNEQFFGPGTRLTVL.